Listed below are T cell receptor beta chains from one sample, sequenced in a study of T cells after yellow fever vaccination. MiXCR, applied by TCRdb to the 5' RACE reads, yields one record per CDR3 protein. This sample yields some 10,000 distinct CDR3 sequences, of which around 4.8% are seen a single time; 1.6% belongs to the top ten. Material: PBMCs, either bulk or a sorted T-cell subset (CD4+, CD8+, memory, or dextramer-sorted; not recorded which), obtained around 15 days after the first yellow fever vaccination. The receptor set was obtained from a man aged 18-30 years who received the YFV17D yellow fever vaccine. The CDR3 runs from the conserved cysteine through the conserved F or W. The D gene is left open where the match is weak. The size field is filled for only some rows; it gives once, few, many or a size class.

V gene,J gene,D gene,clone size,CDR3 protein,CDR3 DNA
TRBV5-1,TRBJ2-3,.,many,CASSLEGTDTQYF,TGCGCCAGCAGCTTGGAAGGCACAGATACGCAGTATTTT
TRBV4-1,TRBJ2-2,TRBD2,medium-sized,CASSRGLAGPRELFF,TGCGCCAGCAGCCGAGGACTAGCGGGGCCCCGGGAGCTGTTTTTT
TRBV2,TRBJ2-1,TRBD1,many,CASSQTGGSYNEQFF,TGTGCCAGCAGCCAGACAGGGGGTTCCTACAATGAGCAGTTCTTC
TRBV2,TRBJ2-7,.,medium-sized,CASTQGGHLYEQYF,TGTGCCAGCACTCAGGGGGGACACCTATACGAGCAGTACTTC
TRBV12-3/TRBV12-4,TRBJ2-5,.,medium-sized,CASSLEAGQETQYF,TGTGCCAGCAGTTTAGAGGCGGGGCAAGAGACCCAGTACTTC
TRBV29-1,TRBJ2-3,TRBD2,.,CSVVGGASDTQYF,TGCAGCGTTGTCGGGGGGGCCTCAGATACGCAGTATTTT
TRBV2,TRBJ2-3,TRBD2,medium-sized,CASSWRTRTDTQYF,TGTGCCAGCAGTTGGCGGACTAGAACAGATACGCAGTATTTT
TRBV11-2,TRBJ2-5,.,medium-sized,CASSLARVGETQYF,TGTGCCAGCAGCTTAGCACGGGTTGGGGAGACCCAGTACTTC
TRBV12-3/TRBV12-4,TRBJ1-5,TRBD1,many,CASRVGDRHSNQPQHF,TGTGCCAGCAGGGTAGGGGACAGGCACAGCAATCAGCCCCAGCATTTT
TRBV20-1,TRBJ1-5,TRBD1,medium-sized,CSAGQANQPQHF,TGCAGTGCGGGACAGGCAAATCAGCCCCAGCATTTT
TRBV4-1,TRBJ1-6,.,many,CASSQGSSYNSPLHF,TGCGCCAGCAGCCAAGGCAGCTCCTATAATTCACCCCTCCACTTT
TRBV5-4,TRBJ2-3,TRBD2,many,CASSSGGDEYF,TGTGCCAGCAGCTCCGGGGGGGACGAGTATTTT
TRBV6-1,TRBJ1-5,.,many,CASSEVRDQPQHF,TGTGCCAGCAGTGAAGTTCGGGATCAGCCCCAGCATTTT
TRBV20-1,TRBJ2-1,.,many,CSAEDYSRGNEQFF,TGCAGTGCGGAAGACTATAGTCGGGGCAATGAGCAGTTCTTC
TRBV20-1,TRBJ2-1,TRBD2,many,CSASASGGAGNEQFF,TGCAGTGCTAGCGCTAGCGGCGGTGCCGGGAATGAGCAGTTCTTC
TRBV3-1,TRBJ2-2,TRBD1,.,CASTKQVAGGETGELFF,TGTGCCTCCACCAAGCAGGTTGCAGGGGGAGAGACCGGGGAGCTGTTTTTT
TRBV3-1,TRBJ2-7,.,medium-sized,CASSQTGGVYEQYF,TGTGCCAGCAGCCAGACCGGGGGTGTCTACGAGCAGTACTTC
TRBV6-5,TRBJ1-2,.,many,CASSPVGERGYTF,TGTGCCAGCAGTCCCGTCGGGGAGCGAGGCTACACCTTC
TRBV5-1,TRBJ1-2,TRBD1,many,CASSAGQGINYGYTF,TGCGCCAGCAGCGCGGGACAGGGTATCAACTATGGCTACACCTTC
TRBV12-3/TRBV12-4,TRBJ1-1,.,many,CASSWVGAGVFF,TGTGCCAGCAGTTGGGTTGGGGCAGGGGTTTTCTTT
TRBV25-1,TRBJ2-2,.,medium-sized,CASSEMGSGELFF,TGTGCCAGCAGTGAAATGGGCAGCGGGGAGCTGTTTTTT
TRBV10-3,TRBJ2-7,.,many,CATRATLSYEQYF,TGTGCCACCCGGGCTACCCTATCCTACGAGCAGTACTTC
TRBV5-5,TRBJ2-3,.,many,CASTRGVSTDTQYF,TGTGCCAGCACCAGAGGGGTTTCCACAGATACGCAGTATTTT
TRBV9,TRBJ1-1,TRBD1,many,CASSAGTGSNTEAFF,TGTGCCAGCAGCGCCGGGACAGGGTCGAACACTGAAGCTTTCTTT
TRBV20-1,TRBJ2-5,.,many,CSARDRRGKETQYF,TGCAGTGCTAGAGATCGAAGGGGTAAAGAGACCCAGTACTTC
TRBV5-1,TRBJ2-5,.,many,CASSLGVDQETQYF,TGCGCCAGCAGCTTGGGAGTCGACCAAGAGACCCAGTACTTC
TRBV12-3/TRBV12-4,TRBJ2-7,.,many,CASSLGHEQYF,TGTGCCAGCAGTTTAGGCCACGAGCAGTACTTC
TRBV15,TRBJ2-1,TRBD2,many,CATSRGGAGGPNNEQFF,TGTGCCACCAGCAGAGGTGGGGCGGGGGGACCTAACAATGAGCAGTTCTTC
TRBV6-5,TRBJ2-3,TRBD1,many,CASSRGQGAPSDTQYF,TGTGCCAGCAGCCGGGGACAGGGGGCCCCCTCAGATACGCAGTATTTT
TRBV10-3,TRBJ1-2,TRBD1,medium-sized,CAITEGQSNYGYTF,TGTGCCATCACCGAGGGACAGTCTAACTATGGCTACACCTTC
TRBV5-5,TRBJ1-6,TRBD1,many,CASSWGTGSHSPLHF,TGTGCCAGCAGCTGGGGGACAGGGTCGCATTCACCCCTCCACTTT
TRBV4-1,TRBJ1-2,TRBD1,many,CASSQTDRDPYGYTF,TGCGCCAGCAGCCAAACCGACAGGGACCCTTATGGCTACACCTTC